This TCR beta chain was identified in a study of cytomegalovirus exposure and HLA in healthy donors (dated by TCRdb to 2015 to 2018). Study-wide context: An earlier analysis of 587 of the donors reported roughly 300 Gb of sequence data and some 110 million unique TCR beta sequences obtained from about 170 million T cells. Roughly 300 gigabases of sequencing data and tens of millions of unique TCR sequences were included in an early release covering around 650 HLA-typed donors. The study was designed to test whether signatures of past pathogen exposure could be identified by cataloging public T cell receptors. An earlier analysis of some 600 of the donors applied high-throughput TCR beta sequencing to assess whether each TCR beta V gene segment acted as functional or pseudogenic. Typing coverage differed by locus: A, B, C, DRB1 and DQB1 were typed in roughly 620-630 donors, DQA1 in roughly 500, DPA1 in over 600, and DPB1 in just under 490. Every discovery cohort repertoire had been produced on one sequencing platform. Alongside the repertoire data, information on donor age, sex, ethnicity and CMV serostatus was compiled. Using immunosequencing, the study profiled T cell repertoires from 500 to 800 subjects and related those repertoires to cytomegalovirus serostatus. The later analysis used no new phenotypic data to find candidate immune exposures, relying instead on TCR beta sequences and their occurrence across donors. Across some 400 genotyped donors of the cohort, an average of approximately 240,000 unique TCR beta nucleotide sequences per donor were sequenced, and around 19% of those sequences were non-productive. A later genetic analysis used genome-wide SNP genotypes for about three fifths of the 666 donors, treating that subset as a discovery cohort. Both class I and class II loci were covered by HLA typing, at four-digit resolution. A later analysis re-examined previously published TCR beta repertoires from roughly 720 donors and added high-resolution HLA genotyping to investigate patterns of TCR occurrence. Roughly five DR-DQ haplotypes were handled as single units for association and clustering, since linkage in the cohort was strong. To predict cytomegalovirus infection status, the study brought together high-throughput TCR immunosequencing, statistical association of individual TCRs with disease status, and machine learning. In addition to the first cohort of 666 subjects, a separate validation cohort of approximately 130 different subjects was used. Of the roughly 420 genotyped donors, 70% to 90% were placed in the genetic ancestry cluster associated with self-reported Caucasian donors. Results and caveats for the whole study, not just this receptor: The sequencing pipeline was judged likely to have produced a cluster of highly shared sequence variants as a technical artifact. Some IMGT-functional V segments, including TRBV6-2 and TRBV6-3, could not be distinguished by the 87-base-pair reads and were therefore excluded. Compared with equally common non-associated chains, HLA-associated TCR beta chains in a later analysis were more clonally expanded and had lower generation probabilities. The cohort was sequenced for TCR beta chains only, and without alpha or paired-chain data the features that could be detected were limited. According to a later analysis, parvovirus B19, influenza, CMV and Epstein-Barr virus appeared linked to several top co-occurrence clusters. V-gene and J-gene trimming of TCR beta chains was associated with a missense DCLRE1C variant in a later genetic analysis, and the association was replicated in an independent cohort. The earlier analysis of almost 600 of the donors excluded approximately 15 rarely observed V segments, including chromosome 9 orphons, because counts were too low. A total of about 150 TCR beta chains were listed by the study as associated with cytomegalovirus. Cytomegalovirus status was reported to be diagnosed by the classifier with high specificity and sensitivity in both the original and validation cohorts. In a later analysis, TCR association rates were found to vary across HLA loci, with the most associated TCRs seen for DRB1 alleles and the fewest for HLA-C alleles. The presence/absence analyses assumed that sequencing depth was roughly uniform across donors, and that assumption may not be true. A few of the identified cytomegalovirus-associated TCR beta chains were confirmed in vitro to be specific for cytomegalovirus antigens. A further reported finding was that TCR beta sequences accurately predicted the HLA-A and HLA-B alleles for most subjects in the first cohort. Broadly in line with IMGT annotations, most TCR beta V segments showed up in productive rearrangements about 87% or about 30% of the time in an earlier analysis of roughly 590 of the donors. CMV serostatus was the only immune exposure information available for the cohort. The authors suggested that the approach could potentially be extended to other disease states and immunological phenotypes. In a later analysis, most CMV-associated TCR beta chains were found to appear HLA-restricted, with HLA associations seemingly driven largely by CMV exposure. Because HLA typing was unavailable for some donors at each locus, only the typed subset was used in association tests. Most TCR sequences were seen in very few donors, while some public TCRs were found in many individuals. A later analysis associated 16,951 TCR beta sequences with specific HLA alleles at a false discovery rate of 0.05. Linkage disequilibrium might explain the correlated functional status among segregating V segments, but an unknown experimental factor could not be excluded. According to a later genetic analysis, donors in an Asian-associated ancestry cluster had fewer N-insertions in productive TCRs than the roughly 660-donor mean. When HLA alleles, especially DR and DQ, strongly co-occurred, attributing TCR associations to individual alleles was difficult.

The receptor library was made with the immunoSEQ multiplex PCR assay. The multiplex PCR relied on a mix of 60 forward primers for TCR Vbeta segments and 13 reverse primers for TCR Jbeta segments. A multiplex PCR assay on genomic DNA amplified the CDR3 region of rearranged TCR beta genes. On the Illumina HiSeq System, the amplified TCR beta libraries were sequenced as 87-base-pair reads. On the authors' methods: A later analysis counted about 80 million unique TCR beta chains across the 666 repertoires, and 10 million to 11 million of these chains were shared by at least two donors. Raw reads were error-corrected and collapsed into unique sequences with a nearest-neighbor algorithm that merged closely related sequences to remove PCR and sequencing errors. V, D and J gene segments were assigned by aligning CDR3 sequences to IMGT reference sequences. For a sequence to be retained, at least a six-nucleotide match to both a V gene segment and a J gene segment was required. A rearrangement counted as productive if the CDR3 had no stop codons and remained in frame with V and J, and every other rearrangement counted as non-productive. CDR3 was defined according to IMGT convention as the region running from the second conserved V-encoded cysteine to the conserved J-encoded phenylalanine. The earlier analysis of 450 to 750 of the donors excluded any sequence lacking an unambiguous match to a single V gene segment. An earlier analysis of several hundred of the donors called V segments functional above 56.7% productive rearrangements and segregating when the between-donor standard deviation exceeded 5%. A statistical classification framework was built for diagnosing cytomegalovirus status from the catalog of TCR beta chain sequences. A later analysis assigned V and J genes by comparing TCR nucleotide sequences with IMGT/GENE-DB human TR gene sequences. The TCRdist pipeline was used in a later analysis to assign CDR3 sequences and most-parsimonious VDJ recombination scenarios. In a later analysis, each TCR beta chain was defined by its CDR3 amino acid sequence together with its V-gene family, and reads without a unique V-gene family were excluded. As a way to deal with suspected cross-contamination and a sequencing artifact, a later analysis dropped hundreds of nucleotide sequences that were highly shared and had low generation probability. A later analysis calculated a clonal expansion index for each public chain from normalized within-repertoire ranks of inferred template counts. A later analysis computed generation probabilities with a VDJ recombination model fitted to out-of-frame rearrangements, and checked the results against IGoR. A later analysis scored TCR-TCR, TCR-HLA and TCR-CMV co-occurrence with hypergeometric tests, applying a repertoire-size bias correction to TCR pairs. False discovery rates were estimated in a later analysis by permuting HLA or CMV assignments 20 times. In a later analysis, co-occurring TCRs were grouped using DBSCAN, with TCRdist sequence similarity added in when clustering inside HLA-allele-positive subsets. For co-occurrence clustering, repertoires with fewer than 30,000 or more than 120,000 public chains were excluded, along with roughly 5 repertoires with anomalous nucleotide sharing. The immuneACCESS repertoire file appears here via TCRdb, limited to in-frame rearrangements. These files lack a portion of the clones; in checked studies, under half of the deficit traces to unresolved V genes, and the cause of the others is not known. That table is the source of V, J and clone size, and D and trimming were worked out from the DNA. This sample lists more than 70,000 clones; around 77% were detected once. The leading ten clones occupy around 2.1% of the sample.

The cohort consisted of 650 to 700 healthy bone marrow donors. At the time of sampling, all cohort members were nominally healthy, though unrecorded immune exposures were likely present. The donor tested CMV seronegative and was one of the 352 seronegative cohort members. A peripheral blood sample was provided by each donor, and peripheral blood mononuclear cells were used for TCR beta sequencing. The Qiagen DNeasy Blood Extraction Kit was used to extract genomic DNA from the blood cell samples. In its sample, this clone was seen once. Its cognate antigen has yet to be identified. The sample holds no much larger clone one base away, and base qualities are not on file. The CDR3 sequence holds 15 residues, the cysteine and phenylalanine included. The read is trimmed to its CDR3 DNA, 45 bases read in frame from base 1. After removal of 4 bases from V and 10 bases from J, the junction retains 12 bases not matched to a gene. As encoded in the germline V gene, CDR1 is MNHEY while CDR2 is SVGAGI.

The chain is made from TRBV6-5 and TRBJ1-4; 7 central bases correspond to TRBD1. This sequence originates from a boy aged 5-17 years in good health and CMV-seronegative. Sequencing was performed on PBMCs. The sequenced DNA is TGTGCCAGCAGTTCTACCCGGGACAGTTGGGGAAAACTGTTTTTT. Its protein is CASSSTRDSWGKLFF.